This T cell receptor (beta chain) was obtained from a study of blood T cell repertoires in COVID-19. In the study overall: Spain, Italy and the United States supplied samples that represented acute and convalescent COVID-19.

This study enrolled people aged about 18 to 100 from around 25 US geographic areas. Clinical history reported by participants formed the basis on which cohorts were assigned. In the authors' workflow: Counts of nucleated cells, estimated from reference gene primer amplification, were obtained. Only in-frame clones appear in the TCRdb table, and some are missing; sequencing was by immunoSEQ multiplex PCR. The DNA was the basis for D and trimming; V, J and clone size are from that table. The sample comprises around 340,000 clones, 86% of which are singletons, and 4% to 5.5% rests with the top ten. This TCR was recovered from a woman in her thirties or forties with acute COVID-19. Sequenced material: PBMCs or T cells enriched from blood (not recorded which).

The CDR3 spells CATSKEPTGAGELFF. The DNA for the CDR3 is TGTGCCACCAGCAAAGAACCGACAGGGGCCGGGGAGCTGTTTTTT. This chain links TRBV15 with TRBJ2-2; TRBD1 matches at 8 bases. Germline CDR1 and CDR2: LNHNV and YYDKDF (reference sequence). This CDR3 contains 15 residues. The V segment lost 4 bases and the J segment 6 bases; nucleotides outside the gene matches: 7.